A selection of T cell receptor beta chains follows, all from one sample in a study of shared clonotypes between healthy human individuals. Only in-frame clones appear in the TCRdb table, and some are missing; sequencing was by immunoSEQ multiplex PCR. The sample includes approximately 1.9 million clones, around 93% of them seen just once. Sequencing was done on a sample of naive CD8+ T cells from PBMCs. The receptors originated from a man in his late teens or twenties in good health. Some clones in this sample may be carry-over from other donors' samples. The CDR3 runs from the conserved cysteine through the conserved F or W. Each record gives: J gene, D gene, clone size, V gene, CDR3 protein, CDR3 DNA. The D gene is left open where the match is weak. Clone size, where shown, is once, few, many, or a class for clones that have expanded.

j_gene: TRBJ2-1
d_gene: -
abundance: -
v_gene: TRBV11-2
CDR3aa: CASSSGSSYNEQFF
CDR3nt: TGTGCCAGCAGCTCCGGGAGCTCCTACAATGAGCAGTTCTTC

j_gene: TRBJ2-3
d_gene: -
abundance: -
v_gene: TRBV27
CDR3aa: CASRSIDWADTQYF
CDR3nt: TGTGCCAGCAGAAGTATCGATTGGGCAGATACGCAGTATTTT

j_gene: TRBJ1-2
d_gene: -
abundance: -
v_gene: TRBV27
CDR3aa: CASSPRSRNYGYTF
CDR3nt: TGTGCCAGCAGCCCACGTTCGAGAAACTATGGCTACACCTTC

j_gene: TRBJ2-7
d_gene: -
abundance: -
v_gene: TRBV9
CDR3aa: CASSVGGELYEQYF
CDR3nt: TGTGCCAGCAGCGTAGGAGGGGAGTTGTACGAGCAGTACTTC

j_gene: TRBJ1-6
d_gene: -
abundance: -
v_gene: TRBV4-1
CDR3aa: CASSQGSFYNSPLHF
CDR3nt: TGCGCCAGCAGCCAGGGGAGCTTCTATAATTCACCCCTCCACTTT

j_gene: TRBJ2-3
d_gene: -
abundance: once
v_gene: TRBV18
CDR3aa: CASSGERSTDTQYF
CDR3nt: TGTGCCAGCTCAGGGGAAAGGAGCACAGATACGCAGTATTTT

j_gene: TRBJ2-2
d_gene: -
abundance: -
v_gene: TRBV5-1
CDR3aa: CASTGRRNTGELFF
CDR3nt: TGCGCCAGCACGGGACGCCGAAACACCGGGGAGCTGTTTTTT

j_gene: TRBJ1-4
d_gene: -
abundance: -
v_gene: TRBV29-1
CDR3aa: CSATDGFNEKLFF
CDR3nt: TGCAGCGCGACGGACGGCTTTAATGAAAAACTGTTTTTT

j_gene: TRBJ1-3
d_gene: -
abundance: -
v_gene: TRBV6-6
CDR3aa: CASSYSWPNSGNTIYF
CDR3nt: TGTGCCAGCAGTTACTCGTGGCCGAACTCTGGAAACACCATATATTTT

j_gene: TRBJ2-1
d_gene: -
abundance: -
v_gene: TRBV18
CDR3aa: CASSPPALRGIYNEQFF
CDR3nt: TGTGCCAGCTCACCACCGGCTTTGCGGGGAATTTACAATGAGCAGTTCTTC

j_gene: TRBJ1-3
d_gene: -
abundance: -
v_gene: TRBV27
CDR3aa: CASKGTGNTIYF
CDR3nt: TGTGCCAGCAAAGGGACTGGAAACACCATATATTTT

j_gene: TRBJ2-3
d_gene: -
abundance: -
v_gene: TRBV15
CDR3aa: CATRGHTDTQYF
CDR3nt: TGTGCCACCAGGGGACACACAGATACGCAGTATTTT

j_gene: TRBJ2-5
d_gene: TRBD2
abundance: once
v_gene: TRBV28
CDR3aa: CASSFLGSPSGSETQYF
CDR3nt: TGTGCCAGCAGTTTCTTAGGTTCGCCTAGCGGGAGTGAGACCCAGTACTTC

j_gene: TRBJ2-5
d_gene: TRBD1
abundance: -
v_gene: TRBV11-3
CDR3aa: CASGRDSSKETQYF
CDR3nt: TGTGCCAGCGGCCGGGACAGTTCAAAAGAGACCCAGTACTTC

j_gene: TRBJ2-7
d_gene: -
abundance: -
v_gene: TRBV2
CDR3aa: CASSPRDATEQYF
CDR3nt: TGTGCCAGCAGCCCCCGGGACGCCACCGAGCAGTACTTC

j_gene: TRBJ2-1
d_gene: -
abundance: once
v_gene: TRBV7-6
CDR3aa: CASSLVWGSPNEQFF
CDR3nt: TGTGCCAGCAGCTTAGTTTGGGGCTCCCCCAATGAGCAGTTCTTC

j_gene: TRBJ2-7
d_gene: -
abundance: -
v_gene: TRBV6-4
CDR3aa: CASFSLTGKTTYEQYF
CDR3nt: TGTGCCAGCTTTAGTCTTACGGGCAAAACAACCTACGAGCAGTACTTC

j_gene: TRBJ2-7
d_gene: -
abundance: -
v_gene: TRBV1
CDR3aa: CTSSHAYF
CDR3nt: TGCACCAGCAGCCATGCTTACTTC

j_gene: TRBJ1-5
d_gene: -
abundance: -
v_gene: TRBV27
CDR3aa: CASSLSAGLGQPQHF
CDR3nt: TGTGCCAGCAGTTTATCTGCAGGGTTGGGTCAGCCCCAGCATTTT

j_gene: TRBJ1-5
d_gene: -
abundance: -
v_gene: TRBV7-3
CDR3aa: CASSLLLGSNQPQHF
CDR3nt: TGTGCCAGCAGTTTACTCCTGGGAAGCAATCAGCCCCAGCATTTT

j_gene: TRBJ2-1
d_gene: TRBD2
abundance: -
v_gene: TRBV7-9
CDR3aa: CASSHGTSGADNEQFF
CDR3nt: TGTGCCAGCAGCCACGGGACTAGCGGGGCGGACAATGAGCAGTTCTTC

j_gene: TRBJ1-5
d_gene: -
abundance: -
v_gene: TRBV4-1
CDR3aa: CASSQVRGQSPQHF
CDR3nt: TGCGCCAGCAGCCAAGTTCGAGGACAGTCGCCCCAGCATTTT

j_gene: TRBJ2-5
d_gene: -
abundance: -
v_gene: TRBV6-1
CDR3aa: CASSEYTHREQETQYF
CDR3nt: TGTGCCAGCAGTGAATATACGCACAGGGAACAAGAGACCCAGTACTTC

j_gene: TRBJ1-1
d_gene: -
abundance: few
v_gene: TRBV28
CDR3aa: CAHRDRAMNTEAFF
CDR3nt: TGTGCTCACCGCGACAGAGCAATGAACACTGAAGCTTTCTTT

j_gene: TRBJ2-7
d_gene: TRBD1
abundance: -
v_gene: TRBV6-8
CDR3aa: CASSWPRGQFYEQYF
CDR3nt: TGTGCCAGCAGTTGGCCCCGGGGACAGTTCTACGAGCAGTACTTC

j_gene: TRBJ1-5
d_gene: TRBD1
abundance: -
v_gene: TRBV10-3
CDR3aa: CAISPGDRGQPQHF
CDR3nt: TGTGCCATCAGTCCCGGGGACAGGGGCCAGCCCCAGCATTTT

j_gene: TRBJ2-7
d_gene: -
abundance: -
v_gene: TRBV27
CDR3aa: CASGFSEQYF
CDR3nt: TGTGCCAGCGGGTTCTCGGAGCAGTACTTC

j_gene: TRBJ2-6
d_gene: TRBD1
abundance: -
v_gene: TRBV10-3
CDR3aa: CAISESSGTGVSGANVLTF
CDR3nt: TGTGCCATCAGTGAGTCGTCGGGGACAGGGGTCTCTGGGGCCAACGTCCTGACTTTC

j_gene: TRBJ2-5
d_gene: -
abundance: -
v_gene: TRBV7-9
CDR3aa: CASSSHSGGKQETQYF
CDR3nt: TGTGCCAGCAGCAGCCATTCGGGGGGCAAACAAGAGACCCAGTACTTC

j_gene: TRBJ2-3
d_gene: TRBD2
abundance: -
v_gene: TRBV7-9
CDR3aa: CASSYSLRGKDTQYF
CDR3nt: TGTGCCAGCAGCTACTCCCTGCGGGGGAAGGATACGCAGTATTTT

j_gene: TRBJ2-7
d_gene: -
abundance: once
v_gene: TRBV19
CDR3aa: CASSSGDNEQYF
CDR3nt: TGTGCCAGTAGCTCGGGAGACAACGAGCAGTACTTC

j_gene: TRBJ2-1
d_gene: TRBD1
abundance: -
v_gene: TRBV28
CDR3aa: CASSWGTGYNEQFF
CDR3nt: TGTGCCAGCAGTTGGGGGACAGGCTACAATGAGCAGTTCTTC

j_gene: TRBJ1-2
d_gene: TRBD1
abundance: -
v_gene: TRBV18
CDR3aa: CASSPDRVEGYTF
CDR3nt: TGTGCCAGCTCACCAGACAGGGTGGAGGGCTACACCTTC

j_gene: TRBJ2-7
d_gene: TRBD2
abundance: -
v_gene: TRBV9
CDR3aa: CASSVGTRTYEQYF
CDR3nt: TGTGCCAGCAGCGTGGGGACTAGGACCTACGAGCAGTACTTC

j_gene: TRBJ2-7
d_gene: TRBD2
abundance: -
v_gene: TRBV18
CDR3aa: CASSPTSGRLWEQYF
CDR3nt: TGTGCCAGCTCACCGACTAGCGGGAGGCTCTGGGAGCAGTACTTC

j_gene: TRBJ2-1
d_gene: TRBD1
abundance: -
v_gene: TRBV27
CDR3aa: CASSPGQFSYNEQFF
CDR3nt: TGTGCCAGCAGTCCGGGACAGTTCTCCTACAATGAGCAGTTCTTC

j_gene: TRBJ2-1
d_gene: -
abundance: -
v_gene: TRBV28
CDR3aa: CASSPYRDNEQFF
CDR3nt: TGTGCCAGCAGTCCATACAGAGACAATGAGCAGTTCTTC